Here is one TCR beta chain with its context. Its specific antigen is unknown. No clone much larger than this one lies a single base away; base qualities are absent. The sample's time point label is to be understood as: about 28 days (+/-7) after the second vaccine dose. Because spike-specific TCR depth and breadth did not differ between the two schedules, AZD1222 recipients who got a second dose at roughly 4 weeks were pooled with those who got a second dose at roughly 12 weeks. The vaccinee samples were drawn from two UK trials, COV001 and COV002, one of which was a single-blind randomized controlled phase 2/3 trial testing AZD1222 (ChAdOx1 nCoV-19) in healthy adults. For TCRbeta chain sequencing, PBMC samples from trial participants were taken at day 0 and at day 28 after the second dose. The data derive from a study of T cell responses to AZD1222 COVID-19 vaccine (dated by TCRdb to the early 2020s). In the study overall: A total of 240 or so trial participants underwent TCR sequencing, of whom some 200 had received two doses of AZD1222 and about 26 had received two doses of the MenACWY control vaccine. Enrollment into the trials was organized by age into subgroups of 18-55, 56-69 and 70-plus years, and those subgroups contained roughly 160, 29 and 62 TCR-sequenced participants, respectively. General conclusions and limits of the study: Because no day 14 peak-response samples were available, repertoires were characterized only after the peak T cell response. CD4 TCRs associated with the vaccine covered the entire spike protein, and the dominant responses were in regions 160-218 and 743-854. Spike-specific TCR breadth and depth rose significantly after two AZD1222 doses compared with day 0 and with MenACWY recipients. Conclusions about previously exposed vaccinees were limited because only six or seven AZD1222 recipients were SARS-CoV-2 seropositive at baseline. Epitopes outside the regions mutated in the B.1.351 and B.1.1.7 variants were reportedly recognized by nearly half of the unique spike-specific TCRs. Participants were mostly white British and included more females than males, and it was suggested by the authors that clonal diversity may have been underestimated. The 56-69-year group was small, and its depth increase did not reach significance, likely because of low power.

The CDR3 regions of human TCRbeta chains were subjected to immunosequencing. In the source study's methods: Repertoire TCRs were matched against a reference library of SARS-CoV-2-specific TCRs generated with the MIRA antigen-specificity platform. Breadth meant the fraction of unique TCRs that were SARS-CoV-2-associated, whereas depth meant the fraction of total T cells that were SARS-CoV-2-associated. Using the MIRA data, each spike-specific TCR was mapped to the spike region that the TCR reacts to and placed in a CD4 or CD8 class. Log10-transformed breadth and depth values were compared by one-way ANOVA with Sidak's multiple comparisons tests. Not all clones reach the TCRdb copy of this immuneACCESS table, which keeps in-frame sequences only. Checked studies attribute under half of the gap to unresolved V genes and leave the rest unexplained. The D gene and trimming were derived from the DNA, and the V and J assignments and clone size from that table. The sample has tens of thousands of clones on record, 87% of them singletons. The ten largest clones add up to 18% of the sample.

CDR1 and CDR2, looked up from the germline V gene (reference sequence), are LGHDT and YNNKEL. V is shortened by 4 bases, J by 0 bases, and the region joining them spans 9 bases. The CDR3 spans 14 residues, from the cysteine through the phenylalanine. The entry retains the CDR3 DNA only, 42 bases that are in frame from base 1. In this chain, TRBV3-1 (or the pseudogene TRBV3-2) is recombined with TRBJ1-2, with a tentative D gene TRBD1 over 6 matching bases. The TCR sequence derives from an adult who received the AZD1222 COVID-19 vaccine. The sequencing used peripheral blood, collected 28 days after the second AZD1222 dose. The CDR3 reads as follows: CASSRRQANYGYTF. Here is the DNA: TGTGCCAGCAGCCGGCGACAGGCTAACTATGGCTACACCTTC.